These 24 T cell receptor beta chains originate from one sample sequenced in a study of T-cell reconstitution after alpha-beta-depleted transplantation in children. Molecular barcoding with unique molecular identifiers was used for the TCRbeta library. TCRdb ran MiXCR on the PCR reads and lists one entry per CDR3 protein. Of a few hundred thousand distinct CDR3 sequences detected, about 9.3% appear once; the ten largest clones hold 2% to 2.5%. The sequenced sample was PBMCs from the stem cell graft donor, obtained from the stem cell graft. Receptors were obtained from a human donor who donated a stem cell graft to a child with acute lymphoblastic leukemia.

This clonotype has more than one count but fewer than ten. V usage is TRBV7-2 and J usage is TRBJ2-7; D is perhaps TRBD2 (5 bases). This CDR3 region has 12 residues. Germline assignment: CDR1 SGHTA and CDR2 FQGNSA. With 5 bases removed from V and 3 bases from J, the gap between germline ends came to 8 bases. CDR3 sequence (DNA): TGTGCCAGCAGCCAGCGGAACTACGAGCAGTACTTC. Encoded protein: CASSQRNYEQYF.

The V and J genes are TRBV5-1 and TRBJ2-3; 9 nucleotides match TRBD1. From germline, CDR1 is SGHRS and CDR2 YFSETQ. The CDR3 length is 17 residues. V trimming: 3 bases; J trimming: 6 bases; junction bases outside the gene matches: 14. The CDR3 DNA sequence: TGCGCCAGCAGCTCGAGCACCGGGACAGGGTTTGGCGATACGCAGTATTTT. Encoded protein: CASSSSTGTGFGDTQYF.

This clonotype was detected only a few times. The chain couples TRBV20-1 to TRBJ2-5; D remains ambiguous. Germline CDR1 is DFQATT and CDR2 is SNEGSKA (reference sequence). The V gene lost 1 base and the J gene lost 5 bases, with 8 bases spanning the gap. This CDR3 contains 12 residues. CDR3 sequence: CSARAPKETQYF. The CDR3 DNA follows: TGCAGTGCTAGAGCCCCCAAGGAGACCCAGTACTTC.

This clonotype appeared a few times. The genes are TRBV7-2 and TRBJ2-3; maybe TRBD2 (5 bases). The germline gives CDR1 SGHTA, CDR2 FQGNSA. This CDR3 has 15 amino acids. With 6 bases removed from V and 4 bases from J, the gap between germline ends came to 17 bases. The CDR3 DNA sequence: TGTGCCAGCAGTTCACGGGGTTTCGCGGCAGATACGCAGTATTTT. It encodes CASSSRGFAADTQYF.

A note on this clonotype: At one end the junction does not follow the germline gene, possibly because of a read error. This chain uses TRBV6-5 with TRBJ2-2; D is uncertain. The CDR3 is made up of 16 amino acids. The germline gives CDR1 MNHEY, CDR2 SVGAGI. CDR3 sequence (DNA): TGTGTCAGCAGTTACTCCATTAATATGAACACCGGGGAGCTGTTTTTT. Protein: CVSSYSINMNTGELFF.

A few counts support this clonotype. This chain uses TRBV5-1 with TRBJ2-5; D gene unclear. The germline V gene has CDR1 SGHRS and CDR2 YFSETQ. This CDR3 has 13 amino acids. V was pared by 3 bases and J by 0 bases, with 6 bases between. The CDR3 DNA sequence: TGCGCCAGCAGCTGGAGACACCAAGAGACCCAGTACTTC. Translating gives CASSWRHQETQYF.

In this sample, this clonotype turned up many times. The chain uses TRBV27 and TRBJ2-2; D is possibly TRBD2 (5 bases). Germline CDR1 MNHEY, CDR2 SMNVEV (reference sequence). The CDR3 totals 15 residues. The germline V and J ends were trimmed by 1 base and 4 bases, with 10 bases remaining between them. The CDR3, as DNA: TGTGCCAGCAGTTTATTGACTATAGCCACCGGGGAGCTGTTTTTT. Its protein product is CASSLLTIATGELFF.

This clonotype was detected many times. The V call is TRBV4-1, the J call TRBJ1-5; D gene ambiguous. Deletions cut 2 bases from V and 2 bases from J, with 7 bases between. Germline V gene sequence: CDR1 MGHRA, CDR2 YSYEKL. This CDR3 region has 14 residues. The CDR3, as DNA: TGCGCCAGCAGCCAAAGAATTGGCAATCAGCCCCAGCATTTT. The encoded protein is CASSQRIGNQPQHF.

The V and J genes are TRBV24-1 and TRBJ2-1, with 8 bases matching TRBD1. CDR1 and CDR2 from the germline V gene are KGHDR and SFDVKD. There are 20 residues in the CDR3. With 2 bases clipped from V and 3 bases from J, the junction kept 17 bases outside the gene matches. This CDR3 reads CATSDCRDRTWSTVYNEQFF. CDR3 sequence (DNA): TGTGCCACCAGTGATTGCCGGGACAGGACTTGGTCGACCGTCTACAATGAGCAGTTCTTC.

The chain has TRBV4-2 and TRBJ1-2; D gene uncertain. Trimming removed 0 bases at V and 1 base at J, with 9 bases between. Germline V gene data show CDR1 as LGHNA and CDR2 as YNFKEQ. This CDR3 has 15 residues. CDR3 loop: CASSQDDSDNYGYTF. CDR3 DNA sequence: TGTGCCAGCAGCCAAGACGACTCTGATAACTATGGCTACACCTTC.

This clonotype turned up a few times. This rearrangement joins TRBV7-8 to TRBJ1-1; 7 bases match TRBD1. The CDR3 has 15 amino acids. The V and J ends lost 1 base and 0 bases, in that order; junction bases with no gene match: 2. The germline gives CDR1 SGHVS, CDR2 FQNEAQ. CDR3 in amino acids: CASSLVQGMNTEAFF. CDR3 DNA: TGTGCCAGCAGCTTAGTACAGGGGATGAACACTGAAGCTTTCTTT. Using reference TRBV7-8 and TRBJ1-1 for the parts outside the CDR3, the full variable domain is GAGVSQSPRYKVAKRGQDVALRCDPISGHVSLFWYQQALGQGPEFLTYFQNEAQLDKSGLPSDRFFAERPEGSVSTLKIQRTQQEDSAVYLCASSLVQGMNTEAFFGQGTRLTVV.

This clonotype occurred a few times. This chain connects TRBV4-3 to TRBJ1-5; maybe TRBD1 (5 bases). V was pared by 6 bases and J by 2 bases, with 11 bases between. The CDR3 is 14 residues long. Germline V gene sequence: CDR1 LGHNA, CDR2 YSLEER. The CDR3 here is CASRDRGRNQPQHF. In nucleotides, the CDR3 is TGCGCCAGCAGAGATAGGGGTCGCAATCAGCCCCAGCATTTT.

The chain links TRBV29-1 to TRBJ2-3; D not certain. The CDR3 runs 12 residues. Trimming pared 0 bases from V and 4 bases from J, leaving 5 bases between. Germline V gene lookup returns CDR1 SQVTM and CDR2 ANQGSEA. The CDR3 nucleotides read TGCAGCGTTGAAGAACTGGCAGATACGCAGTATTTT. Protein: CSVEELADTQYF.

This clonotype came up a few times. V and J are TRBV4-2 and TRBJ2-5; D possibly corresponds to TRBD2 (6 bases). CDR3 length equals 17 residues. CDR1 is LGHNA, CDR2 YNFKEQ, per germline. Trimming pared 4 bases from V and 2 bases from J, leaving 20 bases between. In DNA form, the CDR3 reads TGTGCCAGCAGCCCAGGAGGGTCCCAAGTTGGACAAGAGACCCAGTACTTC. Residues: CASSPGGSQVGQETQYF.

This clonotype was seen a handful of times. The CDR3 DNA reads as TGTGCCAGCAGCTTGGGGAGGGGGCGTGTCAACGAGCAGTACTTC. Protein: CASSLGRGRVNEQYF. The chain uses TRBV5-6 and TRBJ2-7; maybe TRBD1 (7 bases). The ends were cut back, 0 bases at V and 5 bases at J, with 15 bases in the middle. Germline lookup yields CDR1 SGHDT and CDR2 YYEEEE. The CDR3 extends over 15 amino acids.

This clonotype was seen ten or more times. The V and J genes are TRBV5-1 and TRBJ2-1; perhaps TRBD2 as D (7 bases). Per the germline V gene, CDR1 is SGHRS and CDR2 is YFSETQ. The ends were cut back, 2 bases at V and 8 bases at J, with 17 bases in the middle. The CDR3 loop spans 15 amino acids. The CDR3 nucleotides are TGCGCCAGCAGCTTCTCCGGGGGCGGGGGCGATGAGCAGTTCTTC. Translated, it gives CASSFSGGGGDEQFF.

This clonotype showed up just a few times. One end of the junction does not line up with germline, which may come from a read error. This chain connects TRBV30 to TRBJ2-1; D remains ambiguous. The CDR3 is 11 residues long. Germline V gene sequence: CDR1 GTSNPN, CDR2 SVGIG (reference sequence). The CDR3 nucleotides are TGTGCCTGGAGGGCCTATAATGAGCAGTTCTTC. This gives the protein CAWRAYNEQFF.

This clonotype has more than one count but fewer than ten. This chain links TRBV20-1 with TRBJ2-7, with D possibly being TRBD1 (5 bases). Germline V gives CDR1 DFQATT, CDR2 SNEGSKA (reference sequence). Trimming removed 2 bases at V and 6 bases at J, with 11 bases between. This CDR3 is 12 amino acids long. CDR3 residues: CSARSGNSEQYF. In DNA form, the CDR3 reads TGCAGTGCTAGATCAGGGAACTCCGAGCAGTACTTC.

The chain combines TRBV9 with TRBJ2-2, with D unresolved. The CDR3 sequence is 16 residues long. V lost 4 bases, J lost 4 bases, and 17 bases lay in between. From germline, CDR1 is SGDLS and CDR2 YYNGEE. The CDR3 reads CASSSPLNSGTGELFF. DNA for the CDR3: TGTGCCAGCAGCTCCCCCTTGAACTCGGGCACCGGGGAGCTGTTTTTT.

This clonotype was detected a few times. The V and J genes are TRBV5-1 and TRBJ1-4, with 9 bases lining up with TRBD1. J was trimmed by 3 bases and V by 0 bases; bases with no gene match: 6. The length of the CDR3 is 17 residues. Germline V lookup: CDR1 SGHRS, CDR2 YFSETQ. Here the CDR3 reads CASSLGTGEIANEKLFF. CDR3 DNA sequence: TGCGCCAGCAGCTTGGGGACAGGGGAGATTGCTAATGAAAAACTGTTTTTT.

There are many counts of this clonotype. This chain uses TRBV12-3 or TRBV12-4 with TRBJ2-1, with unresolved D. Deletions cut 7 bases from V and 4 bases from J, with 14 bases between. This CDR3 spans 14 amino acids. The CDR3 protein is CASTLNLPYNEQFF. The CDR3 nucleotides are TGTGCCAGCACCCTGAATTTACCTTACAATGAGCAGTTCTTC.

The CDR3 coding sequence is TGCGCCAGCAGCAGGGGTCCGGGACTGGACTACGAGCAGTACTTC. Amino acid sequence: CASSRGPGLDYEQYF. V is TRBV5-1 and J is TRBJ2-7; D possibly corresponds to TRBD2 (6 bases). This CDR3 region has 15 residues. V was cut by 4 bases and J by 3 bases, with 17 bases left in between. CDR1 is SGHRS and CDR2 is YFSETQ in the germline V gene.

The chain uses TRBV4-1 and TRBJ2-5; D possibly corresponds to TRBD2 (5 bases). CDR3 size: 15 residues. The germline gives CDR1 MGHRA, CDR2 YSYEKL. The V end was cut by 4 bases, the J end by 2 bases, with 14 bases between. The CDR3 coding sequence is TGCGCCAGCAGCCCATTTGGAGGAGAGCAAGAGACCCAGTACTTC. It encodes CASSPFGGEQETQYF.

This clonotype was counted only a few times. CDR3 bases: TGCAGTGCTACCGACAGGACAGCAGGAAACACCATATATTTT. This translates into CSATDRTAGNTIYF. The chain links TRBV20-1 to TRBJ1-3; D possibly corresponds to TRBD1 (6 bases). The CDR3 covers 14 residues. Between the trimmed V and J ends, which lost 4 bases and 4 bases, there was a span of 14 bases. Germline CDR1 and CDR2: DFQATT and SNEGSKA (reference sequence).